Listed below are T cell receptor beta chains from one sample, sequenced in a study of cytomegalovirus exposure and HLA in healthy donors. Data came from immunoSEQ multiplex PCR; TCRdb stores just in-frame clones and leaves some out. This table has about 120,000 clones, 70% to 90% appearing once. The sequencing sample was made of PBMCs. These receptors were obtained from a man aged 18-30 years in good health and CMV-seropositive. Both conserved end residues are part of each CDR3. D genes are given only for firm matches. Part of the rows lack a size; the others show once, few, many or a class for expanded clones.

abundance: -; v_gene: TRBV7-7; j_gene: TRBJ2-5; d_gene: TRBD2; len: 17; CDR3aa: CASSLRAGSGGRETQYF; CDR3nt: TGTGCTAGCAGCCTTCGAGCAGGGAGCGGGGGTAGGGAGACCCAGTACTTC
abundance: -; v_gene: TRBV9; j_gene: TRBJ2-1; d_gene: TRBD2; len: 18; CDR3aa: CASSVVSQRGGSYNEQFF; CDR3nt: TGTGCCAGCAGCGTAGTTTCCCAGCGGGGGGGCTCCTACAATGAGCAGTTCTTC
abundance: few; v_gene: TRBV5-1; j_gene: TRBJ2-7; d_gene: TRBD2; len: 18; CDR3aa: CASSFGPSGGGSSYEQYF; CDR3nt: TGCGCCAGCAGCTTTGGGCCTAGCGGGGGTGGTAGCTCCTACGAGCAGTACTTC
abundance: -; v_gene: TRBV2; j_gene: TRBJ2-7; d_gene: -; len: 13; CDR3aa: CASSARGTYEQYF; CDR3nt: TGTGCCAGCAGTGCTCGGGGTACCTACGAGCAGTACTTC
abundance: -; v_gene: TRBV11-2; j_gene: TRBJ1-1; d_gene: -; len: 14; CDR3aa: CASSQEGLGTEAFF; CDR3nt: TGTGCCAGCAGCCAAGAGGGATTAGGCACTGAAGCTTTCTTT
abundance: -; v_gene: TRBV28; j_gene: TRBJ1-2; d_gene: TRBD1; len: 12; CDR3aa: CASSPPGQGITF; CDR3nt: TGTGCCAGCAGTCCTCCGGGACAGGGTATAACCTTC
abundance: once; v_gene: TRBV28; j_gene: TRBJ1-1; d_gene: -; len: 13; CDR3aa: CASSFRQGTEAFF; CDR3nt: TGTGCCAGCAGTTTTCGCCAGGGCACTGAAGCTTTCTTT
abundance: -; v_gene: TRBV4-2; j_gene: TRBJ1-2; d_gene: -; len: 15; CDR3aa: CASSKTNLDRYGYTF; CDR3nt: TGTGCCAGCAGCAAAACCAACCTCGACAGATATGGCTACACCTTC
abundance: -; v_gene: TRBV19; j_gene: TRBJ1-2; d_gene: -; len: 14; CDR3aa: CASSIGGMDYGYTF; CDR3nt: TGTGCCAGTAGTATAGGAGGGATGGACTATGGCTACACCTTC
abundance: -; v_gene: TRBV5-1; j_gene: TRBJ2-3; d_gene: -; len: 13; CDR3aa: CASSFPSTDTQYF; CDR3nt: TGCGCCAGCAGCTTCCCTAGCACAGATACGCAGTATTTT
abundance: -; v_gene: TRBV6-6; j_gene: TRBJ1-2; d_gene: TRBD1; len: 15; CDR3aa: CASSTRTGGYDGYTF; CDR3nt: TGTGCCAGCAGTACACGGACAGGGGGCTATGATGGCTACACCTTC